Listed below are T cell receptor beta chains from one sample, sequenced in a study of identical twins. Using its own MiXCR run on the 5' RACE reads, TCRdb lists one record per CDR3 protein. The table lists some 690,000 distinct CDR3 sequences, around 20% of them singletons. In addition, the sample was reused for a study of T cells expressing NK-cell markers.

Sequencing was done on a sample of PBMCs. Every receptor here comes from a woman aged 18-29 years in good health. The CDR3 runs from the conserved cysteine through the conserved F or W. Fields, in order: clone size, CDR3 length, J gene, D gene, V gene, CDR3 protein, CDR3 DNA. The D gene is left open where the match is weak. Where a row states a size, it is once, few, many or the class of an expanded clone; other rows omit it.

few,20,TRBJ2-7,TRBD1,TRBV15,CATSRDKAAGGWMGSYEQYF,TGTGCCACCAGCAGAGATAAGGCAGCAGGGGGCTGGATGGGCTCCTACGAGCAGTACTTC
NA,15,TRBJ2-1,TRBD2,TRBV2,CASTKGLAGVYEQFF,TGTGCCAGCACCAAGGGACTAGCGGGAGTCTATGAGCAGTTCTTC
many,10,TRBJ2-3,NA,TRBV20-1,CSAITDTQYF,TGCAGTGCTATCACAGATACGCAGTATTTT
many,13,TRBJ2-5,NA,TRBV9,CASSVGFQETQYF,TGTGCCAGCAGCGTAGGGTTTCAAGAGACCCAGTACTTC
few,12,TRBJ1-1,NA,TRBV30,CAYRGKYTEAFF,TGTGCCTACCGGGGGAAATACACTGAAGCTTTCTTT
few,14,TRBJ2-3,TRBD2,TRBV20-1,CSARVPSGGDTQYF,TGCAGTGCTAGAGTTCCTAGCGGGGGGGATACGCAGTATTTT
few,16,TRBJ2-3,TRBD2,TRBV20-1,CSASGGLGWNTDTQYF,TGCAGTGCCTCGGGAGGGTTGGGATGGAACACAGATACGCAGTATTTT
many,13,TRBJ2-7,TRBD1,TRBV9,CASSVEGTGEQYF,TGTGCCAGCAGCGTAGAAGGGACAGGTGAGCAGTACTTC
few,14,TRBJ2-7,NA,TRBV12-3/TRBV12-4,CASSFIETTYEQYF,TGTGCCAGCAGTTTTATCGAGACCACCTACGAGCAGTACTTC
NA,13,TRBJ1-2,NA,TRBV10-3,CATTEGFDYGYTF,TGTGCCACTACCGAGGGGTTTGATTACGGCTACACCTTC
NA,14,TRBJ2-2,NA,TRBV5-4,CAMSLGPLTGELFF,TGTGCCATGAGCTTGGGGCCCCTCACCGGGGAGCTGTTTTTT
NA,15,TRBJ2-7,NA,TRBV7-2,CASSHPTRGTYEQYF,TGTGCCAGCAGCCACCCGACTAGGGGGACTTACGAGCAGTACTTC
NA,11,TRBJ2-7,NA,TRBV20-1,CSAPDTYEQYF,TGCAGTGCTCCGGACACCTACGAGCAGTACTTC